The rows below give T cell receptor beta chains drawn from one sample of a study of T cell responses to AZD1222 COVID-19 vaccine. Method: immunoSEQ multiplex PCR; TCRdb's copy keeps in-frame clones and lacks some. There are more than 60,000 clones in the sample; 85% to 90% occur only once, and roughly 19% lies in the top ten. Sequencing used peripheral blood, obtained on day 0 of AZD1222 vaccination. These receptors came from an adult in good health. Both conserved end residues are part of each CDR3. The D gene is left open where the match is weak. Clone size, where shown, is once, few, many, or a class for clones that have expanded.

>once|TRBJ1-5|TRBV19|-
CASTINTGTAGNQPQHF
TGTGCCAGTACCATTAATACAGGGACGGCTGGCAATCAGCCCCAGCATTTT
>once|TRBJ1-2|TRBV6-5|TRBD1
CASTDRVGYTF
TGTGCCAGCACCGACAGGGTTGGCTACACCTTC
>-|TRBJ1-6|TRBV7-9|TRBD1
CASSLGTGTDNSPLHF
TGTGCCAGCAGCTTGGGGACAGGGACGGATAATTCACCCCTCCACTTT
>-|TRBJ2-5|TRBV7-9|TRBD2
CASIRGRGDPLETQYF
TGTGCCAGCATCCGCGGGCGGGGGGACCCTCTGGAGACCCAGTACTTC
>-|TRBJ1-2|TRBV19|-
CARKVGGYTF
TGTGCCAGGAAAGTAGGTGGCTACACCTTC
>-|TRBJ2-3|TRBV19|-
CASSIAPGQTDTQYF
TGTGCCAGTAGTATAGCCCCCGGACAGACAGATACGCAGTATTTT
>-|TRBJ1-5|TRBV6-5|-
CASSPQGFWPQHF
TGTGCCAGCAGTCCCCAGGGGTTTTGGCCCCAGCATTTT
>-|TRBJ1-3|TRBV12-3/TRBV12-4|-
CASSFGTGNTIYF
TGTGCCAGCAGTTTTGGAACGGGAAACACCATATATTTT
>-|TRBJ1-1|TRBV15|TRBD1
CATRNRGFTEAFF
TGTGCCACCAGGAACAGGGGCTTCACTGAAGCTTTCTTT
>-|TRBJ2-2|TRBV19|TRBD1
CASMRGAGGLTGELFF
TGTGCCAGTATGAGGGGAGCAGGGGGCTTGACCGGGGAGCTGTTTTTT
>-|TRBJ1-1|TRBV19|-
CASSTQMNTEAFF
TGTGCCAGTAGTACCCAGATGAACACTGAAGCTTTCTTT
>once|TRBJ2-2|TRBV20-1|TRBD2
CSASVRGGTGELFF
TGCAGTGCTAGTGTCCGGGGAGGGACCGGGGAGCTGTTTTTT
>once|TRBJ2-2|TRBV5-1|-
CASSLVQGNTGELFF
TGCGCCAGCAGCTTGGTTCAGGGGAACACCGGGGAGCTGTTTTTT
>-|TRBJ1-2|TRBV3-1/TRBV3-2|-
CASSQDPAGGYGYTF
TGTGCCAGCAGCCAAGACCCGGCAGGCGGCTATGGCTACACCTTC
>-|TRBJ1-5|TRBV28|-
CASRRTDINPQPQHF
TGTGCCAGCAGGAGGACAGACATCAATCCTCAGCCCCAGCATTTT
>-|TRBJ1-1|TRBV3-1/TRBV3-2|-
CASSLNFGPLDF
TGTGCCAGCAGCCTTAATTTCGGGCCACTCGATTTT
>-|TRBJ2-1|TRBV3-1/TRBV3-2|-
CASSHVQGEQFF
TGTGCCAGCAGCCATGTACAGGGTGAGCAGTTCTTC
>-|TRBJ2-3|TRBV9|TRBD1
CASSARQGLSTDTQYF
TGTGCCAGCAGCGCCCGACAGGGCTTGAGCACAGATACGCAGTATTTT
>few|TRBJ2-2|TRBV9|-
CASSPDAGAPFANTGELFF
TGTGCCAGCAGCCCTGACGCAGGGGCCCCGTTCGCGAACACCGGGGAGCTGTTTTTT
>-|TRBJ1-5|TRBV6-4|TRBD1
CASSEGEDRGYNQPQHF
TGTGCCAGCAGTGAGGGGGAGGACAGGGGTTACAATCAGCCCCAGCATTTT
>-|TRBJ2-7|TRBV6-5|-
CASSRGGQGSEQYF
TGTGCCAGCAGCAGGGGAGGGCAGGGGAGCGAGCAGTACTTC
>-|TRBJ1-5|TRBV4-2|-
CASSQTTRDSNQPQHF
TGTGCCAGCAGCCAAACCACAAGGGATAGCAATCAGCCCCAGCATTTT
>-|TRBJ1-6|TRBV5-8|-
CASSLVRNNSPLHF
TGTGCCAGCAGCTTGGTCAGGAATAATTCACCCCTCCACTTT
>-|TRBJ1-2|TRBV21-1|-
CASSEQGALGYTF
TGTGCCAGCAGTGAACAGGGGGCGCTTGGCTACACCTTC
>-|TRBJ2-6|TRBV27|TRBD1
CASSWTGVSGANVLTF
TGTGCCAGCAGTTGGACAGGAGTCTCTGGGGCCAACGTCCTGACTTTC
>-|TRBJ2-3|TRBV4-1|TRBD2
CASSPGLAGGTDTQYF
TGCGCCAGCAGCCCCGGACTAGCGGGGGGCACAGATACGCAGTATTTT